This TCR beta chain was sequenced for a study of cytomegalovirus exposure and HLA in healthy donors. A note on this clone: As yet, its antigen is unknown.

The germline V and J ends were trimmed by 11 bases and 1 base, with 19 bases remaining between them. The CDR3 is 15 amino acids. The V gene's germline CDR1 is MNHEY and CDR2 SMNVEV (reference sequence). Study results and caveats: A later analysis found first-cohort TCR clusters tended to co-occur in the 90 to 150 validation repertoires. According to the study, about 180 TCR beta chains were cytomegalovirus-associated. Usually a TCR sequence was rare, but some public TCRs were found in many donors. In vitro work confirmed that a few CMV-associated chains recognize CMV antigens.

Some clones are missing from TCRdb's copy, which holds only in-frame ones; the method was immunoSEQ multiplex PCR. The sample includes some 110,000 clones, around 88% of them seen just once. V gene TRBV27 combines with J gene TRBJ2-3; tentatively, D is TRBD2 (5 bases). The sequence came from a man aged 18 to 30 in good health and CMV-seronegative. Sequencing used PBMCs. The CDR3 DNA reads TGTGCCTCCATTAGCTGGGGAGCGGGCACAGATACGCAGTATTTT. Its protein is CASISWGAGTDTQYF.